This T cell receptor (beta chain) was captured in a study of CD8 T cells in ankylosing spondylitis. Broader study findings: Disease-associated clones were CD8+ and fairly uncommon in peripheral blood. Seemingly characteristic of ankylosing spondylitis blood was a TCR beta motif consisting of under ten highly homologous variants. Reportedly, disease-linked clones are significantly enriched in ankylosing spondylitis patients' matched synovial fluid.

Per the germline V gene, CDR1 is SGHRS and CDR2 is YFSETQ. This CDR3 is 11 amino acids long. V lost 6 bases to trimming and J lost 6 bases, with 7 bases between them. In this sample, this clonotype turned up many times. Its antigen is as yet unknown. A quantitative 5'-RACE method, one with molecular barcodes, was used to make TCR beta libraries. TCRdb fed the 5' RACE reads into MiXCR, producing one record per CDR3 protein. The data hold some 140,000 distinct CDR3 sequences, with about 6.7% observed a single time. The V and J genes are TRBV5-1 and TRBJ2-4; D is uncertain. The sequenced sample was blood, either unsorted or a sorted T cell fraction (not recorded which). This TCR was recovered from a female donor with ankylosing spondylitis or in good health (not recorded which). The CDR3 DNA follows: TGCGCCAGCACCGACGGAAACATTCAGTACTTC. It specifies CASTDGNIQYF.